A single sample gave rise to the 10 T cell receptor beta chains below, sequenced in a study of CD8 T cells in ankylosing spondylitis. No cognate antigen is known for these TCRs. Broader study findings: Roughly 8 highly homologous variants made up a TCR beta motif, and this motif appeared characteristic of ankylosing spondylitis blood.

One entry per CDR3 protein results from TCRdb running MiXCR on the 5' RACE reads. The data contain 200,000 to 250,000 distinct CDR3 sequences, more than 5.5% of them singletons. The material sequenced was blood, either unsorted or a sorted T cell fraction (not recorded which). The receptors were gathered from a male donor with ankylosing spondylitis.

There are many counts of this clonotype. The chain has TRBV20-1 and TRBJ2-4, with TRBD1 matching 10 bases. Germline lookup yields CDR1 DFQATT and CDR2 SNEGSKA (reference sequence). The CDR3 is made up of 17 amino acids. The junction had 10 bases not matched to a gene; V was cut back by 5 bases and J by 0 bases. The CDR3 protein is CSALPGQGTLAKNIQYF. In DNA, the CDR3 is TGCAGTGCTTTACCGGGACAGGGGACACTAGCCAAAAACATTCAGTACTTC.

This clonotype has just a few counts. The chain uses TRBV12-3 or TRBV12-4 and TRBJ2-7; D perhaps matches TRBD2 (5 bases). CDR3 size: 14 residues. Trimming pared 6 bases from V and 1 base from J, leaving 13 bases between. The CDR3 nucleotides are TGTGCCAGCAGACCCCAGGACTGGTCCTACGAGCAGTACTTC. It specifies CASRPQDWSYEQYF.

This clonotype was found many times. The genes are TRBV4-1 and TRBJ2-1, with no clear D. CDR1 is MGHRA and CDR2 is YSYEKL in the germline V gene. Trimming cost V 4 bases and J 2 bases, with 15 bases left between them. The CDR3 is made up of 16 amino acids. The DNA for the CDR3 is TGCGCCAGCAGCCCATCCCATCCTAACCCCTACAATGAGCAGTTCTTC. Amino acid sequence: CASSPSHPNPYNEQFF.

V usage is TRBV7-2 and J usage is TRBJ2-2; no clear D. CDR1 is SGHTA, CDR2 FQGNSA, per germline. The CDR3 runs 11 residues. V gave up 7 bases and J gave up 6 bases, with 6 bases separating them. The CDR3, as DNA: TGTGCCAGCATGTTCGCCGGGGAGCTGTTTTTT. This translates into CASMFAGELFF.

This clonotype occurred a few times. The rearrangement joins TRBV15 to TRBJ1-1; D is perhaps TRBD1 (5 bases). The germline CDR1 and CDR2 sequences are LNHNV and YYDKDF (reference sequence). V shed 3 bases and J shed 11 bases, with 22 bases lying between them. CDR3 size: 15 residues. CDR3 region: CATSSPQSRVPLAFF. DNA for the CDR3: TGTGCCACCAGCAGCCCTCAAAGCAGGGTGCCCCTCGCTTTCTTT.

In this sample, this clonotype turned up a few times. The chain is built from TRBV24-1 and TRBJ2-7; TRBD1 agrees at 8 bases. The CDR3 is 18 residues long. Germline V lookup: CDR1 KGHDR, CDR2 SFDVKD. The ends lost 2 bases at V and 3 bases at J; junction bases unmatched: 14. The DNA for the CDR3 is TGTGCCACCAGTGATTCAAAATCCGGGACAGGAGATATCTACGAGCAGTACTTC. Protein sequence: CATSDSKSGTGDIYEQYF.

This chain connects TRBV20-1 to TRBJ1-1; 11 bases fit TRBD1. The trim removed 5 bases at V and 6 bases at J, leaving 5 bases unmatched. The CDR3 has 13 residues. Per the germline V gene, CDR1 is DFQATT and CDR2 is SNEGSKA (reference sequence). The CDR3 spells CSAEGQGDSEAFF. The CDR3 DNA sequence: TGCAGTGCTGAGGGACAGGGGGATTCTGAAGCTTTCTTT.

This clonotype was detected many times. This chain uses TRBV9 with TRBJ1-6; maybe TRBD1 (6 bases). There are 14 residues in the CDR3. Deletions cut 2 bases from V and 7 bases from J, with 10 bases between. CDR1 SGDLS and CDR2 YYNGEE come from the germline V gene. The CDR3 spells CASSVGQGNSPLHF. In DNA form, the CDR3 reads TGTGCCAGCAGCGTGGGACAAGGGAATTCACCCCTCCACTTT.

At least ten counts were recorded for this clonotype. The rearrangement joins TRBV27 to TRBJ1-1, with D hard to call. The V end lost 5 bases, the J end lost 2 bases, and 18 bases lay between the germline ends. The CDR3 loop spans 16 amino acids. Germline V gene lookup returns CDR1 MNHEY and CDR2 SMNVEV (reference sequence). The CDR3 sequence is CASSILYATGNTEAFF. CDR3 in DNA: TGTGCCAGCAGTATCCTTTACGCTACTGGCAACACTGAAGCTTTCTTT.

Many counts were recorded for this clonotype. J is TRBJ1-2 and V is TRBV29-1; a weak D match, TRBD1 (5 bases). CDR1 and CDR2 from the germline V gene are SQVTM and ANQGSEA. The CDR3 extends over 12 amino acids. V dropped 8 bases and J dropped 5 bases, with 15 bases sitting between them. Here the CDR3 reads CSSLGTEYGYTF. The CDR3 coding sequence is TGCAGCTCACTCGGGACTGAATATGGCTACACCTTC.